This T cell receptor beta chain was sequenced in a study of prognosis after radiotherapy for stage I lung cancer. Germline CDR1 and CDR2: SGHAT and FQNNGV. The CDR3 contains 15 residues. The V gene lost 4 bases and the J gene lost 2 bases, with 15 bases spanning the gap. Amplification of the TCR beta CDR3 (from genomic DNA) was done by two-round multiplex PCR. Individual primers that were specific to each TRBV and TRBJ gene served in first-round PCR. In TCRdb, the multiplex PCR reads were re-called with MiXCR into one record per CDR3 protein. The sample contains some 14,000 distinct CDR3 sequences, around half of which appear only once. CT and PET/CT showed node-negative disease in all patients, none of whom had received prior chemotherapy or radiotherapy or had other malignancies. Study observations and caveats: The number of unique TCR clones went down after stereotactic body radiation therapy, with a median of approximately 9,100 versus 7,200.

Note on this clonotype: No antigen is known for it.

The clonotype was recovered from a donor aged 50 or older with non-small cell lung cancer. The sequenced sample was PBMCs, obtained before or after stereotactic body radiation therapy (not recorded which). V and J are TRBV11-2 and TRBJ2-7, with a possible D match to TRBD2 (6 bases). The DNA of the CDR3 is TGTGCCAGCAGCTACCCTCCGGGAGCCCCCTACGAGCAGTACTTC. The encoded protein is CASSYPPGAPYEQYF. The variable domain in full, completed from reference TRBV11-2 and TRBJ2-7, reads EAGVAQSPRYKIIEKRQSVAFWCNPISGHATLYWYQQILGQGPKLLIQFQNNGVVDDSQLPKDRFSAERLKGVDSTLKIQPAKLEDSAVYLCASSYPPGAPYEQYFGPGTRLTVT.